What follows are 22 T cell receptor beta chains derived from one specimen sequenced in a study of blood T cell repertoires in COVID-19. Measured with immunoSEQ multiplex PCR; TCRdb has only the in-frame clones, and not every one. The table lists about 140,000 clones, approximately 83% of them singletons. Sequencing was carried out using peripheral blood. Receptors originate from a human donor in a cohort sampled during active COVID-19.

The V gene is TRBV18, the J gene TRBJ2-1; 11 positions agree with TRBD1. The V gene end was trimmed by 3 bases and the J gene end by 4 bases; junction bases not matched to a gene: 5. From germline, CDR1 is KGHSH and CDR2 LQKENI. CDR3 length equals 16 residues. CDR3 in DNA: TGTGCCAGCTCACCCCGCGGACAGGGGGCATACAATGAGCAGTTCTTC. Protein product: CASSPRGQGAYNEQFF.

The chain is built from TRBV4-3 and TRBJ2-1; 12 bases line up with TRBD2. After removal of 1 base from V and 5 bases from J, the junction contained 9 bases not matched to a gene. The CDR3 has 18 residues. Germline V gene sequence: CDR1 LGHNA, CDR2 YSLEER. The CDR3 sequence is CASSQVRLAGGPDNEQFF. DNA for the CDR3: TGCGCCAGCAGCCAAGTTCGTCTAGCGGGAGGGCCAGACAATGAGCAGTTCTTC.

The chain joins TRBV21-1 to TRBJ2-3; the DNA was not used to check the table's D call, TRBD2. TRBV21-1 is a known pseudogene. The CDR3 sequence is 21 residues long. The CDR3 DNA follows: TGTGCCAGCAGCAAAGCGCGAGTAGCGGGAGCGATCATTACTAGCACAGATACGCAGTATTTT. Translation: CASSKARVAGAIITSTDTQYF.

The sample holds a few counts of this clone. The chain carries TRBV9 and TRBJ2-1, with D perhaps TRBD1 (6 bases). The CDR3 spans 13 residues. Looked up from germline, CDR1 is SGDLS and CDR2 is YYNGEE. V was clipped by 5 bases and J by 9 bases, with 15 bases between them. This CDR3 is CASRKDRLGEQFF. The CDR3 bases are TGTGCCAGCAGAAAAGACAGGCTCGGTGAGCAGTTCTTC.

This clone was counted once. CDR3 protein: CASSFLPGQGADTQYF. The DNA for the CDR3 is TGTGCCAGCAGTTTCCTCCCGGGACAAGGAGCAGATACGCAGTATTTT. V and J are TRBV6-4 and TRBJ2-3; the D gene is possibly TRBD1 (6 bases). Germline V lookup: CDR1 MRHNA, CDR2 SNTAGT. With 5 bases removed from V and 4 bases from J, the gap between germline ends came to 19 bases. The CDR3 runs to 16 residues.

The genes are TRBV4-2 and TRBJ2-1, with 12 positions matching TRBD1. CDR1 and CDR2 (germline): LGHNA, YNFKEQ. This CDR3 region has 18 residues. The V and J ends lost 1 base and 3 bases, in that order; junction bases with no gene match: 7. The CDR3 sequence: CASSQGDRGLADYNEQFF. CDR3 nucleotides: TGTGCCAGCAGCCAAGGGGACAGGGGGCTAGCGGACTACAATGAGCAGTTCTTC.

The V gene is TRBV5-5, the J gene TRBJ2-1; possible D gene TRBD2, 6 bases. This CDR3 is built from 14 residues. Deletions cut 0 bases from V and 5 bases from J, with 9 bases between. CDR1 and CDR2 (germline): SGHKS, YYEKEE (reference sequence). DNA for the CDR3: TGTGCCAGCAGCTTGGCCGGCGGGAACAATGAGCAGTTCTTC. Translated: CASSLAGGNNEQFF.

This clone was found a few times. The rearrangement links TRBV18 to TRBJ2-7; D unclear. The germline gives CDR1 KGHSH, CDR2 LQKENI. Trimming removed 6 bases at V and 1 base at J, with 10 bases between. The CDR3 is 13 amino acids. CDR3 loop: CASSPQNSYEQYF. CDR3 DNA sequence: TGTGCCAGCTCTCCTCAGAATTCCTACGAGCAGTACTTC.

The CDR3, as DNA: TGTGCCAGCAGCGATCCGGGACAGGGCACTTATGGCTACACCTTC. Amino acids: CASSDPGQGTYGYTF. The V gene is TRBV9, the J gene TRBJ1-2; TRBD1 agrees at 9 bases. The CDR3 covers 15 residues. V was pared by 3 bases and J by 5 bases, with 8 bases of the junction left unmatched. The V gene's germline CDR1 is SGDLS and CDR2 YYNGEE.

As DNA, the CDR3 is TGTGCCAGCCTGGGTAGGACAGGGGCCTACAATGAGCAGTTCTTC. It translates to CASLGRTGAYNEQFF. The chain recombines TRBV19 with TRBJ2-1, with 9 bases that match TRBD1. The germline V gene has CDR1 LNHDA and CDR2 SQIVND (reference sequence). The CDR3 extends over 15 amino acids. The V segment lost 9 bases and the J segment 2 bases; nucleotides outside the gene matches: 8.

CDR3 in DNA: TGTGCCAGCTCACCGGGACAGGCCACCGGGGAGCTGTTTTTT. Protein sequence: CASSPGQATGELFF. This chain connects TRBV18 to TRBJ2-2, with TRBD1 identical over 8 bases. CDR1 is KGHSH and CDR2 is LQKENI in the germline V gene. After removal of 3 bases from V and 4 bases from J, the junction contained 1 base not matched to a gene. The CDR3 covers 14 residues.

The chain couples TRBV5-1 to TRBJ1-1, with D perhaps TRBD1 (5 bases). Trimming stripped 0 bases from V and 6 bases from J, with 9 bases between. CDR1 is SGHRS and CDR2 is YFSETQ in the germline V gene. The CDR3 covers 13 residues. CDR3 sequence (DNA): TGCGCCAGCAGCTTGGGGGGCTCGGCTGAAGCTTTCTTT. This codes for CASSLGGSAEAFF. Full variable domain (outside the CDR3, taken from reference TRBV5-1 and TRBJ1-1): KAGVTQTPRYLIKTRGQQVTLSCSPISGHRSVSWYQQTPGQGLQFLFEYFSETQRNKGNFPGRFSGRQFSNSRSEMNVSTLELGDSALYLCASSLGGSAEAFFGQGTRLTVV.

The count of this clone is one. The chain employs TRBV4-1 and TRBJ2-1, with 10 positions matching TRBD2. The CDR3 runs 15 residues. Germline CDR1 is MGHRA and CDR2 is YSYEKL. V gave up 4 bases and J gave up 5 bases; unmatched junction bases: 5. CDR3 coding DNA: TGCGCCAGCAGCCCCCTAGCGGGAGCAAACAATGAGCAGTTCTTC. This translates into CASSPLAGANNEQFF.

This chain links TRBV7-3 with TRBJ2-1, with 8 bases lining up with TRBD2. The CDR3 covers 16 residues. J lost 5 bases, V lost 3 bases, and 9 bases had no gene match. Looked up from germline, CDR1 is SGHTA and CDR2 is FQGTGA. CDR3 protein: CASSFNSGSGNNEQFF. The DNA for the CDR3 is TGTGCCAGCAGCTTTAACAGCGGGAGCGGGAACAATGAGCAGTTCTTC. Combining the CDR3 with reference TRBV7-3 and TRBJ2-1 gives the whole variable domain GAGVSQTPSNKVTEKGKYVELRCDPISGHTALYWYRQSLGQGPEFLIYFQGTGAADDSGLPNDRFFAVRPEGSVSTLKIQRTERGDSAVYLCASSFNSGSGNNEQFFGPGTRLTVL.

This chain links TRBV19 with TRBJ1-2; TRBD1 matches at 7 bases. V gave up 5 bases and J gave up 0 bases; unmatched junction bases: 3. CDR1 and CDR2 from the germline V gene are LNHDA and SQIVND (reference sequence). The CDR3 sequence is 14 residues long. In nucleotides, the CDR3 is TGTGCCAGTAGTGGGGACAGAGCTAACTATGGCTACACCTTC. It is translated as CASSGDRANYGYTF.

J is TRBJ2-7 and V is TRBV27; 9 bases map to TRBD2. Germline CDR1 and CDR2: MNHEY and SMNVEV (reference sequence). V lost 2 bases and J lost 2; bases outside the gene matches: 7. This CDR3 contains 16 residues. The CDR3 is CASSLASGVLTYEQYF. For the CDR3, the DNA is TGTGCCAGCAGTTTAGCTAGCGGGGTGCTCACCTACGAGCAGTACTTC.

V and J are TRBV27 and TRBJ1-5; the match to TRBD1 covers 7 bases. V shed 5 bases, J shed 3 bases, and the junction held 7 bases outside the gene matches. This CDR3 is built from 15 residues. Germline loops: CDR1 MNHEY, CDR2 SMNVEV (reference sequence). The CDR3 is CASSHRDSLNQPQHF. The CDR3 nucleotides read TGTGCCAGCAGTCACCGGGACAGCCTCAATCAGCCCCAGCATTTT.

The CDR3: CASSEKWEGGETQYF. CDR3 bases: TGTGCCAGCAGTGAAAAGTGGGAGGGGGGGGAGACCCAGTACTTC. This chain joins TRBV6-1 and TRBJ2-5, with a tentative D call TRBD2 (7 bases). Germline lookup yields CDR1 MNHNS and CDR2 SASEGT. This CDR3 has 15 residues. V gave up 2 bases and J gave up 5 bases, with 15 bases separating them.

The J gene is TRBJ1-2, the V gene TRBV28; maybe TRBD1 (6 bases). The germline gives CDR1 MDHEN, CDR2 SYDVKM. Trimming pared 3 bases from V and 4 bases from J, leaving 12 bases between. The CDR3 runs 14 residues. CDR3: CASSFPGGGYGYTF. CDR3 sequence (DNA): TGTGCCAGCAGTTTCCCGGGGGGCGGCTATGGCTACACCTTC.

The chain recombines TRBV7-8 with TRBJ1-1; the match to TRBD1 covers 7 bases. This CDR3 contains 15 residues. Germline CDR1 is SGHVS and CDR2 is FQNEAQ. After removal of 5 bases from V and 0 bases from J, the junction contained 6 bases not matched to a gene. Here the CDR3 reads CASSPRTGMNTEAFF. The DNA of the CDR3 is TGTGCCAGCAGCCCCCGGACAGGAATGAACACTGAAGCTTTCTTT.

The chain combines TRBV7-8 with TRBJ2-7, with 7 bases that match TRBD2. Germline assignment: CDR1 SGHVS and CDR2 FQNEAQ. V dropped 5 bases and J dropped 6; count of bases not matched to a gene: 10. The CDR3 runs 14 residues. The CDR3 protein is CASSPRGLGGEQYF. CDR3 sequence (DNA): TGTGCCAGCAGCCCGCGGGGGTTAGGTGGCGAGCAGTACTTC.

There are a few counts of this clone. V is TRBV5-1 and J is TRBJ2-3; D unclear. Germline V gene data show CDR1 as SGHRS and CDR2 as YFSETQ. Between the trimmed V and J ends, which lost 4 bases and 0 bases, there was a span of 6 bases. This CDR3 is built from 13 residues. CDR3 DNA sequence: TGCGCCAGCAGCACACCTAGCACAGATACGCAGTATTTT. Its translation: CASSTPSTDTQYF. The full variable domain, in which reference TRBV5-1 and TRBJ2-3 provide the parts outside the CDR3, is KAGVTQTPRYLIKTRGQQVTLSCSPISGHRSVSWYQQTPGQGLQFLFEYFSETQRNKGNFPGRFSGRQFSNSRSEMNVSTLELGDSALYLCASSTPSTDTQYFGPGTRLTVL.